Here is one TCR beta chain with its context. Its target is not known. This specimen belongs to a study of vaccination effects on CD4 cells after COVID-19. Study-level background: Sequencing in the ViraFEST assay came after antigen-specific CD4+ T cells had been expanded with viral peptide pools, which were used to stimulate PBMC. Researchers obtained post-vaccine samples at a median of 72 days past the second dose.

Subsequent to a culture period of 10 to 11 days, CD4+ T cells were isolated. Subjects were given two BNT162b2 or mRNA-1273 vaccine doses. In the vaccine recipients, nucleocapsid antibodies were negative and there was no prior SARS-CoV-2 infection. At days 3 and 7, half of the medium was exchanged for IL-2 medium. Germline V CDR1 and CDR2: KGHSH, LQKENI. The germline V and J ends were trimmed by 2 bases and 9 bases, with 20 bases remaining between them. The CDR3 length is 17 residues. Measured with immunoSEQ multiplex PCR; TCRdb has only the in-frame clones, and not every one. Among fewer than 75,000 clones listed, approximately 79% were seen once.

The chain has TRBV18 and TRBJ1-6; D is undetermined. Sample: CD4+ T cells from PBMCs cultured without peptide, taken after COVID-19 vaccination. This clonotype originated in a human donor who received a COVID-19 vaccine. CDR3 in DNA: TGTGCCAGCTCACCAATACCGGGCAGTTCTATAAGTTCACCCCTCCACTTT. Translated, it gives CASSPIPGSSISSPLHF.